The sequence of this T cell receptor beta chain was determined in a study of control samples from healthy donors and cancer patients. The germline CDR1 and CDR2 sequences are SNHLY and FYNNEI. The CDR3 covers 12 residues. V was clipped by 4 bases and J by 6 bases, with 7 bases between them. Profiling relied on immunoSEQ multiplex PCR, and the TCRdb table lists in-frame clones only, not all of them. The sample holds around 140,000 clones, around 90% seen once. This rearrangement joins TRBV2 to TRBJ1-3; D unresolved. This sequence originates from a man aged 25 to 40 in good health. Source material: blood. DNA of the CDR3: TGTGCCAGCAGTGGGCAGCCAAACACCATATATTTT. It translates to CASSGQPNTIYF.